This T cell receptor (beta chain) was sequenced in a study of metastatic and nonmetastatic thyroid tumors. Patients underwent thyroid surgery, and none had received any treatment before it. This clone was counted many times. Other DNA sequences of this sample code for an identical CDR3. Germline lookup yields CDR1 SGHTA and CDR2 FQGTGA. The CDR3 has 17 residues. After removal of 2 bases from V and 5 bases from J, the junction contained 11 bases not matched to a gene. TCRdb recomputed clones from the PCR reads via MiXCR. The table lists tens of thousands of clones, approximately 11% of them singletons. V usage is TRBV7-3 and J usage is TRBJ2-1; TRBD2 agrees at 8 bases. Sample: blood. The clonotype originates from a female donor with papillary thyroid cancer or a benign thyroid nodule (not recorded which). Some clones in this sample may be carry-over from other donors' samples. This CDR3 is CASSLSASGYTNNEQFF. The CDR3 nucleotides read TGTGCCAGCAGCTTATCGGCTAGCGGGTATACTAACAATGAGCAGTTCTTC.